This T cell receptor (beta chain) was retrieved from a study of cytomegalovirus exposure and HLA in healthy donors. From germline, CDR1 is SGHAT and CDR2 FQNNGV. This CDR3 region has 18 residues. Germline trimming cut 2 bases from V and 0 bases from J; bases unmatched to any gene: 7. TCRdb's table, derived via immunoSEQ multiplex PCR, lists solely in-frame clones and lacks some. The sample has around 190,000 clones; roughly nine tenths are singletons. The chain couples TRBV11-2 to TRBJ2-7; 13 positions agree with TRBD2. The TCR originated in a man aged 30-40 years in good health and CMV-seropositive. The sample comprised PBMCs. CDR3 residues: CASSLRGTSGTVSYEQYF. The CDR3 DNA follows: TGTGCCAGCAGCTTAAGAGGGACTAGCGGGACAGTCTCCTACGAGCAGTACTTC.